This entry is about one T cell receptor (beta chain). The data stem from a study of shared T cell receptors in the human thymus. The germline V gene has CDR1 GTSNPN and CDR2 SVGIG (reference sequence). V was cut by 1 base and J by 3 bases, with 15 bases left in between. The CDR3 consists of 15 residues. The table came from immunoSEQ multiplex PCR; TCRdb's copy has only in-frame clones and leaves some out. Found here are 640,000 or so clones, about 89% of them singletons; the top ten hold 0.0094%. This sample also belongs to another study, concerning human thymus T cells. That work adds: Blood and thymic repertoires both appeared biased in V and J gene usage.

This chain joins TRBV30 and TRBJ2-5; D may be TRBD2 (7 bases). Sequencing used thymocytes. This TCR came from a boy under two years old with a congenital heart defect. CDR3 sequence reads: CAWSAPGGWEETQYF. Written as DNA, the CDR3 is TGTGCCTGGAGTGCCCCGGGGGGCTGGGAAGAGACCCAGTACTTC.